The rows below give T cell receptor beta chains drawn from one sample of a study of T cells in Graves' hyperthyroidism and ophthalmopathy. Each CDR3 protein gets one entry after TCRdb re-called the multiplex PCR reads with MiXCR. The sample consists of hundreds of thousands of distinct CDR3 sequences, less than 20% of them appearing once. The sequenced material came from blood. These TCRs come from a woman aged 18 to 35 with Graves' hyperthyroidism. Each CDR3 is given with its conserved first and last residue. D genes are given only for firm matches. Some rows mark clone size as missing; the rest say once, few, many or name a class of expanded clone.

clone size: few
D gene: .
J gene: TRBJ1-2
V gene: TRBV13
CDR3 DNA: TGTGCCAGCAGCTTCGCCCAGGGATACAATGGCTACACCTTC
CDR3 protein: CASSFAQGYNGYTF

clone size: many
D gene: .
J gene: TRBJ2-7
V gene: TRBV10-3
CDR3 DNA: TGTGCCATCAGTGGGACCTACGAGCAGTACTTC
CDR3 protein: CAISGTYEQYF

clone size: few
D gene: .
J gene: TRBJ1-4
V gene: TRBV7-9
CDR3 DNA: TGTGCCAGCAGCTTAGTTCCAGCCCAACAAGAAAAACTGTTTTTT
CDR3 protein: CASSLVPAQQEKLFF

clone size: many
D gene: .
J gene: TRBJ2-3
V gene: TRBV30
CDR3 DNA: TGTGCCTGGAGCGGGCGATTAGGGAAAGATACGCAGTATTTT
CDR3 protein: CAWSGRLGKDTQYF

clone size: .
D gene: TRBD2
J gene: TRBJ2-1
V gene: TRBV11-1
CDR3 DNA: TGTGCCAGCAGCTTATGGCGGGAGTCGGGTGAGCAGTTCTTC
CDR3 protein: CASSLWRESGEQFF

clone size: many
D gene: .
J gene: TRBJ1-6
V gene: TRBV2
CDR3 DNA: TGTGCCGCTCACTTGTATGGGACTGACAGCTCACCCCTCCACTTT
CDR3 protein: CAAHLYGTDSSPLHF

clone size: few
D gene: TRBD2
J gene: TRBJ2-3
V gene: TRBV12-3/TRBV12-4
CDR3 DNA: TGTGCCAGCAGTCCGACTAGCGGGGGGCCGGATACGCAGTATTTT
CDR3 protein: CASSPTSGGPDTQYF

clone size: many
D gene: .
J gene: TRBJ1-1
V gene: TRBV20-1
CDR3 DNA: TGCAGTGCTAGTGAGTTGGGGGGCGGAACCTTGAACACTGAAGCTTTCTTT
CDR3 protein: CSASELGGGTLNTEAFF

clone size: many
D gene: TRBD1
J gene: TRBJ2-7
V gene: TRBV6-5
CDR3 DNA: TGTGCCAGCAGTTACGGGGACAGCTTCTACGAGCAGTACTTC
CDR3 protein: CASSYGDSFYEQYF

clone size: many
D gene: .
J gene: TRBJ2-2
V gene: TRBV5-1
CDR3 DNA: TGCGCCAGCAGCTTTGAGGGGAACACCGGGGAGCTGTTTTTT
CDR3 protein: CASSFEGNTGELFF

clone size: many
D gene: TRBD2
J gene: TRBJ2-3
V gene: TRBV7-3
CDR3 DNA: TGTGCCAGCAGCTCAGGACTAGCGGGGGGGCCGGATACGCAGTATTTT
CDR3 protein: CASSSGLAGGPDTQYF

clone size: many
D gene: TRBD2
J gene: TRBJ2-5
V gene: TRBV6-6
CDR3 DNA: TGTGCCAGCAGTTACTTAGCGGGAGGTCACGGGGAGACCCAGTACTTC
CDR3 protein: CASSYLAGGHGETQYF

clone size: few
D gene: .
J gene: TRBJ2-1
V gene: TRBV30
CDR3 DNA: TGTGCCTGGAGTCTCGGACGGTACAATGAGCAGTTCTTC
CDR3 protein: CAWSLGRYNEQFF

clone size: many
D gene: .
J gene: TRBJ1-1
V gene: TRBV12-3/TRBV12-4
CDR3 DNA: TGTGCCAGCAGTCCGACAGGTAGGAACACTGAAGCTTTCTTT
CDR3 protein: CASSPTGRNTEAFF

clone size: many
D gene: TRBD2
J gene: TRBJ2-5
V gene: TRBV6-5
CDR3 DNA: TGTGCCAGCAGTTACAATCCCCGGACTAGCGGTCAAGAGACCCAGTACTTC
CDR3 protein: CASSYNPRTSGQETQYF

clone size: many
D gene: .
J gene: TRBJ2-3
V gene: TRBV27
CDR3 DNA: TGTGCCAGCATGCCCCGCCCTAGCACAGATACGCAGTATTTT
CDR3 protein: CASMPRPSTDTQYF

clone size: many
D gene: .
J gene: TRBJ2-2
V gene: TRBV6-1
CDR3 DNA: TGTGCCAGCGGACTTATCTTGGGGGCCGGGGAGCTGTTTTTT
CDR3 protein: CASGLILGAGELFF

clone size: many
D gene: TRBD2
J gene: TRBJ2-7
V gene: TRBV27
CDR3 DNA: TGTGCCAGCAGTTTACTAGCGGCACACTACGAGCAGTACTTC
CDR3 protein: CASSLLAAHYEQYF

clone size: .
D gene: .
J gene: TRBJ2-2
V gene: TRBV5-1
CDR3 DNA: TGCGCCAGCAGCTCGGACAGTTTTACCGGGGAGCTGTTTTTT
CDR3 protein: CASSSDSFTGELFF

clone size: many
D gene: .
J gene: TRBJ1-2
V gene: TRBV5-1
CDR3 DNA: TGCGCCAGCAGCTTGGAGGGGGGTTTAAACTATGGCTACACCTTC
CDR3 protein: CASSLEGGLNYGYTF

clone size: many
D gene: .
J gene: TRBJ1-1
V gene: TRBV12-3/TRBV12-4
CDR3 DNA: TGTGCCAGCAGTTATGCCAGGAGGGCTTTCTTT
CDR3 protein: CASSYARRAFF

clone size: few
D gene: .
J gene: TRBJ1-6
V gene: TRBV4-1
CDR3 DNA: TGCGCCAGCAGCCGGACAGATGGTGGACCAGGGGCCTATAATTCACCCCTCCACTTT
CDR3 protein: CASSRTDGGPGAYNSPLHF

clone size: many
D gene: .
J gene: TRBJ2-7
V gene: TRBV7-6
CDR3 DNA: TGTGCCAGCAGCCTGGGGGGGGGCGGGAGTCCGATCGAGCAGTACTTC
CDR3 protein: CASSLGGGGSPIEQYF

clone size: many
D gene: TRBD2
J gene: TRBJ2-2
V gene: TRBV12-3/TRBV12-4
CDR3 DNA: TGTGCCAGCAATCCTTCTTGGGGGGGGAAGAACACCGGGGAGCTGTTTTTT
CDR3 protein: CASNPSWGGKNTGELFF

clone size: few
D gene: .
J gene: TRBJ2-2
V gene: TRBV6-1
CDR3 DNA: TGTGCCAGCAGGAGATTCGGGGCCGGGGAGCTGTTTTTT
CDR3 protein: CASRRFGAGELFF

clone size: many
D gene: TRBD1
J gene: TRBJ2-1
V gene: TRBV5-1
CDR3 DNA: TGCGCCAGCAGCCCGGACAGGGGGGGGGAGCAGTTCTTC
CDR3 protein: CASSPDRGGEQFF

clone size: .
D gene: TRBD2
J gene: TRBJ2-1
V gene: TRBV4-1
CDR3 DNA: TGCGCCAGCAGCCAAGAACTAGCGCCTAGTCGGGAGCAGTTCTTC
CDR3 protein: CASSQELAPSREQFF

clone size: many
D gene: .
J gene: TRBJ1-6
V gene: TRBV11-2
CDR3 DNA: TGTGCCAGCAGCTTCCGACAGAGTACTGGCACCTATAATTCACCCCTCCACTTT
CDR3 protein: CASSFRQSTGTYNSPLHF

clone size: many
D gene: .
J gene: TRBJ1-5
V gene: TRBV3-1
CDR3 DNA: TGTGCCAGCAGCCCCAAACAGCCCCAGCATTTT
CDR3 protein: CASSPKQPQHF

clone size: many
D gene: TRBD1
J gene: TRBJ2-3
V gene: TRBV5-1
CDR3 DNA: TGCGCCAGCAGCCCAGACAGGGGAACAGATACGCAGTATTTT
CDR3 protein: CASSPDRGTDTQYF

clone size: few
D gene: TRBD1
J gene: TRBJ1-6
V gene: TRBV27
CDR3 DNA: TGTGCCCCCCATGACAGGGACAATTCACCCCTCCACTTT
CDR3 protein: CAPHDRDNSPLHF

clone size: many
D gene: .
J gene: TRBJ2-7
V gene: TRBV28
CDR3 DNA: TGTGCCAGCAGTTACGTGAACGAGCAGTACTTC
CDR3 protein: CASSYVNEQYF

clone size: .
D gene: TRBD1
J gene: TRBJ1-4
V gene: TRBV20-1
CDR3 DNA: TGCAGTGCTAGAGATGGACAGGTCGGGCCGGAGGGTGAAAAACTGTTTTTT
CDR3 protein: CSARDGQVGPEGEKLFF

clone size: many
D gene: .
J gene: TRBJ1-4
V gene: TRBV7-9
CDR3 DNA: TGTGCCAGCAGCCAAGACTGGGAAAAACTGTTTTTT
CDR3 protein: CASSQDWEKLFF

clone size: few
D gene: TRBD2
J gene: TRBJ2-1
V gene: TRBV5-1
CDR3 DNA: TGCGCCAGCAGCTGGGGGACTAGCGTCGGAGTGAATGAGCAGTTCTTC
CDR3 protein: CASSWGTSVGVNEQFF

clone size: many
D gene: .
J gene: TRBJ2-3
V gene: TRBV7-9
CDR3 DNA: TGTGCCAGCAGCTTAGCGCTACTGGTGGGAGGCACAGATACGCAGTATTTT
CDR3 protein: CASSLALLVGGTDTQYF

clone size: many
D gene: TRBD1
J gene: TRBJ2-1
V gene: TRBV2
CDR3 DNA: TGTGCCAGCAGGGCCGGGACAGGGACGAATGAGCAGTTCTTC
CDR3 protein: CASRAGTGTNEQFF

clone size: many
D gene: TRBD2
J gene: TRBJ2-3
V gene: TRBV20-1
CDR3 DNA: TGCAGTGCCGCTCCTACTAGCGGGCGGGGAGATACGCAGTATTTT
CDR3 protein: CSAAPTSGRGDTQYF

clone size: few
D gene: TRBD1
J gene: TRBJ1-4
V gene: TRBV10-3
CDR3 DNA: TGTGCCATCAGTGAGTCCCAGGGGGGTGAAAAACTGTTTTTT
CDR3 protein: CAISESQGGEKLFF

clone size: .
D gene: TRBD1
J gene: TRBJ2-7
V gene: TRBV9
CDR3 DNA: TGTGCCAGCAGCGCGTCCTCGGGACAGGGGGCTTTGGAGCAGTACTTC
CDR3 protein: CASSASSGQGALEQYF

clone size: many
D gene: .
J gene: TRBJ2-1
V gene: TRBV7-2
CDR3 DNA: TGTGCCAGCAGCTTAAGTCGGACTACTAATGAGCAGTTCTTC
CDR3 protein: CASSLSRTTNEQFF

clone size: .
D gene: TRBD1
J gene: TRBJ2-7
V gene: TRBV19
CDR3 DNA: TGTGCCAGTAGTATCGGGGACAGAGCCTACGAGCAGTACTTC
CDR3 protein: CASSIGDRAYEQYF

clone size: .
D gene: TRBD2
J gene: TRBJ2-7
V gene: TRBV9
CDR3 DNA: TGTGCCAGCAGCGTAGGAGGACTAGCGTCGGGGGAGCAGTACTTC
CDR3 protein: CASSVGGLASGEQYF

clone size: many
D gene: TRBD1
J gene: TRBJ1-1
V gene: TRBV12-3/TRBV12-4
CDR3 DNA: TGTGCCAGCACCCCTCCGGGGACAGGGGGCGCGAACACTGAAGCTTTCTTT
CDR3 protein: CASTPPGTGGANTEAFF

clone size: many
D gene: TRBD1
J gene: TRBJ2-2
V gene: TRBV12-3/TRBV12-4
CDR3 DNA: TGTGCCAGCAGTTTGAGGGTGGTGGGACAGAACGCGAACACCGGGGAGCTGTTTTTT
CDR3 protein: CASSLRVVGQNANTGELFF

clone size: few
D gene: .
J gene: TRBJ2-4
V gene: TRBV18
CDR3 DNA: TGTGCCAGCTCACCATTAGGGGCGACAGGCCGAAACATTCAGTACTTC
CDR3 protein: CASSPLGATGRNIQYF

clone size: many
D gene: .
J gene: TRBJ2-7
V gene: TRBV15
CDR3 DNA: TGTGCCACCAGCAGAGCCCAGGGGGGGAGCTCCTACGAGCAGTACTTC
CDR3 protein: CATSRAQGGSSYEQYF

clone size: .
D gene: .
J gene: TRBJ1-2
V gene: TRBV30
CDR3 DNA: TGTGCCCGGAGTGTACGGGGGGCTAACTATGGCTACACCTTC
CDR3 protein: CARSVRGANYGYTF

clone size: .
D gene: .
J gene: TRBJ2-1
V gene: TRBV13
CDR3 DNA: TGTGCCAGCAGCCCCCAAGTAGAGCGCGATGAGCAGTTCTTC
CDR3 protein: CASSPQVERDEQFF

clone size: .
D gene: .
J gene: TRBJ2-1
V gene: TRBV5-4
CDR3 DNA: TGTGCCAGCAGCCCGGACTTGAGCTCCTACAATGAGCAGTTCTTC
CDR3 protein: CASSPDLSSYNEQFF

clone size: many
D gene: TRBD1
J gene: TRBJ2-1
V gene: TRBV7-9
CDR3 DNA: TGTGCCAGCACCGTCTCACCGGGACAGGAGAACAATGAGCAGTTCTTC
CDR3 protein: CASTVSPGQENNEQFF

clone size: many
D gene: .
J gene: TRBJ2-1
V gene: TRBV7-9
CDR3 DNA: TGTGCCAGCAGCTTTGGTCGGTTATCCTACAATGAGCAGTTCTTC
CDR3 protein: CASSFGRLSYNEQFF